The TCR beta chain described here comes from a study of CD8 T cells in Susac syndrome. Between the trimmed V and J ends, which lost 7 bases and 7 bases, there was a span of 11 bases. Per germline, CDR1 SNHLY and CDR2 FYNNEI. The length of the CDR3 is 11 residues. Reverse transcription of roughly 0.45 to 1 ug RNA used random hexamers. Multiplex immunoSEQ PCR targeted 54 Vbeta and 13 Jbeta TCR beta segments. TCRdb used MiXCR to reprocess the immunoSEQ multiplex PCR reads, holding one entry per CDR3 protein. The table lists a few hundred thousand distinct CDR3 sequences, 85% to 95% of them singletons, with approximately 0.081% in the top ten.

V and J are TRBV2 and TRBJ2-7; D not resolved. The sequence was collected from a human donor with multiple sclerosis. Sequenced input: CD4+ T cells from PBMCs. CDR3 nucleotides: TGTGCCAGCACCCGAGCCGAGGAGCAGTACTTC. Its protein is CASTRAEEQYF.